Presented here are 16 T cell receptor beta chains from one specimen sequenced in a study of cytomegalovirus exposure and HLA in healthy donors. PCR was performed using 60 Vbeta and 13 Jbeta primers. Profiled with immunoSEQ multiplex PCR; TCRdb holds only in-frame clones, not every one. Among about 180,000 clones, roughly 83% were seen once, and the ten largest hold about 0.4%. The sample comprised PBMCs. The receptors were gathered from a boy aged 2 to 10 in good health and CMV-seronegative.

This clone came up once. Here the CDR3 reads CASGLVPTSGRMGQETQYF. The CDR3 DNA reads TGTGCTAGTGGTTTGGTTCCGACTAGCGGGAGAATGGGACAAGAGACCCAGTACTTC. The chain links TRBV12-5 to TRBJ2-5; 12 bases align to TRBD2. V gave up 0 bases and J gave up 2 bases; unmatched junction bases: 10. Germline lookup yields CDR1 LGHNT and CDR2 FRNRAP. The CDR3 loop spans 19 amino acids.

The chain combines TRBV30 with TRBJ2-2, with 8 nucleotides matching TRBD2. The CDR3 has 14 amino acids. Trimming removed 6 bases from V and 1 base from J; junction bases left unmatched: 4. Germline V gives CDR1 GTSNPN, CDR2 SVGIG (reference sequence). CDR3 residues: CACSAGGNTGELFF. As DNA, the CDR3 is TGTGCCTGTTCCGCGGGAGGGAACACCGGGGAGCTGTTTTTT.

In its sample, this clone was seen a few times. The chain employs TRBV19 and TRBJ2-3, with unresolved D. V was clipped by 7 bases and J by 2 bases, with 10 bases between them. CDR3 length: 13 amino acids. Germline-derived CDR1 and CDR2 are LNHDA and SQIVND (reference sequence). CDR3 loop: CASTVAPTDTQYF. The CDR3 DNA reads as TGTGCCAGTACAGTGGCCCCCACAGATACGCAGTATTTT.

The V call is TRBV28, the J call TRBJ2-7, with D perhaps TRBD2 (6 bases). The ends were cut back, 3 bases at V and 5 bases at J, with 20 bases in the middle. The CDR3 totals 16 residues. The V gene's germline CDR1 is MDHEN and CDR2 SYDVKM. As DNA, the CDR3 is TGTGCCAGCAGTTTCCTAAGATTGGAGGGCGGGAACGAGCAGTACTTC. Translation gives CASSFLRLEGGNEQYF.

The V call is TRBV18, the J call TRBJ1-1, with TRBD1 matching over 8 bases. The germline V gene encodes CDR1 KGHSH and CDR2 LQKENI. The junction had 5 bases not matched to a gene; V was cut back by 4 bases and J by 1 base. The CDR3 runs 15 residues. The CDR3 nucleotides are TGTGCCAGCTCACTAGAAACAGGGGGGAACACTGAAGCTTTCTTT. This gives the protein CASSLETGGNTEAFF.

A single count supports this clone. The V and J genes are TRBV7-3 and TRBJ2-1; D gene ambiguous. This CDR3 region has 15 residues. Germline CDR1 is SGHTA and CDR2 is FQGTGA. V was clipped by 4 bases and J by 0 bases, with 10 bases between them. The chain's CDR3 is CASSSVASSYNEQFF. The CDR3, as DNA: TGTGCCAGCAGCTCCGTCGCGAGCTCCTACAATGAGCAGTTCTTC.

This clone showed up just a few times. The V and J genes are TRBV5-4 and TRBJ2-1; 8 positions match TRBD2. This CDR3 has 15 residues. Looked up from germline, CDR1 is SGHNT and CDR2 is YYREEE (reference sequence). Unmatched junction bases numbered 2, after V lost 1 base and J lost 2 bases. This chain's CDR3 is CASSLKRETYNEQFF. For the CDR3, the DNA is TGTGCCAGCAGCTTGAAGCGGGAGACCTACAATGAGCAGTTCTTC. The full variable domain, rest sourced from reference TRBV5-4 and TRBJ2-1, is ETGVTQSPTHLIKTRGQQVTLRCSSQSGHNTVSWYQQALGQGPQFIFQYYREEENGRGNFPPRFSGLQFPNYSSELNVNALELDDSALYLCASSLKRETYNEQFFGPGTRLTVL.

V is TRBV5-1 and J is TRBJ1-1, with a tentative D call TRBD1 (6 bases). Germline CDR1 reads SGHRS; CDR2 reads YFSETQ. V dropped 4 bases and J dropped 2 bases, with 12 bases sitting between them. This CDR3 has 14 residues. The CDR3 nucleotides are TGCGCCAGCAGCACCGGACAGATTAACACTGAAGCTTTCTTT. It encodes CASSTGQINTEAFF.

The chain combines TRBV13 with TRBJ1-1; D remains unclear. V was pared by 7 bases and J by 4 bases, with 22 bases between. The CDR3 has 16 amino acids. Germline values: CDR1 PRHDT, CDR2 FYEKMQ (reference sequence). DNA of the CDR3: TGTGCCAGCACCCCACCTCTGAGGGAGGTTGGCACTGAAGCTTTCTTT. It encodes CASTPPLREVGTEAFF.

The rearrangement uses TRBV28 and TRBJ2-1, with a possible D match to TRBD2 (6 bases). CDR3 length: 18 residues. The V end lost 8 bases, the J end lost 0 bases, and 23 bases lay between the germline ends. Germline CDR1 reads MDHEN; CDR2 reads SYDVKM. This CDR3 is CASRIRDFSLSSYNEQFF. DNA for the CDR3: TGTGCCAGCCGTATCCGGGACTTCTCATTGAGCTCCTACAATGAGCAGTTCTTC.

The rearrangement links TRBV5-6 to TRBJ2-5, with D unclear. Trimming left V 0 bases short and J 3 bases short, with 6 bases between. Germline assignment: CDR1 SGHDT and CDR2 YYEEEE. The CDR3 has 13 amino acids. The CDR3 DNA sequence: TGTGCCAGCAGCTTGGTCGTAGAAGAGACCCAGTACTTC. It is translated as CASSLVVEETQYF.

The chain uses TRBV9 and TRBJ2-1; D possibly corresponds to TRBD2 (5 bases). The length of the CDR3 is 15 residues. Trimming took off 0 bases at V and 2 bases at J, with 9 bases between the two ends. Germline V gives CDR1 SGDLS, CDR2 YYNGEE. The DNA of the CDR3 is TGTGCCAGCAGCGTAGAGGACTCGACCTACAATGAGCAGTTCTTC. Protein product: CASSVEDSTYNEQFF. Variable domain in full (rest from reference TRBV9 and TRBJ2-1): DSGVTQTPKHLITATGQRVTLRCSPRSGDLSVYWYQQSLDQGLQFLIQYYNGEERAKGNILERFSAQQFPDLHSELNLSSLELGDSALYFCASSVEDSTYNEQFFGPGTRLTVL.

This CDR3 is CASSRAVPSTDTQYF. CDR3 DNA: TGCGCCAGCAGCCGAGCGGTCCCCAGCACAGATACGCAGTATTTT. The chain has TRBV5-1 and TRBJ2-3, with TRBD2 as a possible D gene (5 bases). The CDR3 extends over 15 amino acids. CDR1 and CDR2 from the germline V gene are SGHRS and YFSETQ. Trimming stripped 4 bases from V and 0 bases from J, with 12 bases between.

The chain recombines TRBV9 with TRBJ1-1; D gene unclear. Trimming shortened V by 0 bases and J by 5 bases, and 8 bases separated the two germline ends. The CDR3 consists of 13 residues. The germline CDR1 and CDR2 sequences are SGDLS and YYNGEE. The CDR3 sequence is CASSVELWTEAFF. In DNA form, the CDR3 reads TGTGCCAGCAGCGTAGAACTATGGACTGAAGCTTTCTTT.

This clone showed up just once. The rearrangement uses TRBV5-1 and TRBJ2-7, with TRBD1 identical over 10 bases. This CDR3 spans 13 amino acids. With 3 bases clipped from V and 3 bases from J, the junction kept 0 bases outside the gene matches. The germline gives CDR1 SGHRS, CDR2 YFSETQ. CDR3 residues: CASSWDRGYEQYF. The CDR3 DNA sequence: TGCGCCAGCAGCTGGGACAGGGGCTACGAGCAGTACTTC.

The chain is built from TRBV28 and TRBJ2-7; D is perhaps TRBD1 (5 bases). The germline V gene has CDR1 MDHEN and CDR2 SYDVKM. This CDR3 has 14 amino acids. V lost 3 bases and J 2 bases, leaving 11 bases between the germline ends. The CDR3 DNA sequence: TGTGCCAGCAGTTTGGGGCAGGAAGCCTACGAGCAGTACTTC. Translated, it gives CASSLGQEAYEQYF.